The 9 T cell receptor beta chains below were found in one sample sequenced in a study of T cell repertoires in cytomegalovirus infection (dated by TCRdb to between 2018 and 2021). What these receptors recognize is not known. Sequencing instrument: Illumina HiSeq 1500. TCRdb reworked the public reads: Q25 trimming with fastp, MiXCR clone assembly, productive beta chains retained. Every CDR3 protein is listed once, alongside the most common genes and DNA of its rows. The sample table lists about 920,000 distinct CDR3 sequences, less than 35% of them with a count of one. Jointly, the top ten make up 11% to 15% of the sample. Explained via the paper, the treatment or condition label denotes: in vitro stimulation with specific CMV peptide epitopes to enrich CMV-specific T cells. The sample was cultured CD8+ T cells from PBMCs, taken from culture after CMV antigen stimulation. The source of these receptors is a human donor in good health (CMV status not recorded). Some clones in this sample may be carry-over from other donors' samples.

This clonotype was detected only a few times. The chain joins TRBV24-1 to TRBJ2-5; 8 bases map to TRBD1. Per germline, CDR1 KGHDR and CDR2 SFDVKD. The trim removed 5 bases at V and 5 bases at J, leaving 6 bases unmatched. The CDR3 has 14 amino acids. This chain's CDR3 is CATSATGGRETQYF. The CDR3 DNA reads TGTGCCACCAGTGCTACAGGGGGGCGGGAGACCCAGTACTTC.

The genes are TRBV5-6 and TRBJ1-6; TRBD1 might be the D (6 bases). V lost 4 bases to trimming and J lost 4 bases, with 30 bases between them. CDR1 SGHDT and CDR2 YYEEEE come from the germline V gene. CDR3 length equals 21 residues. The DNA for the CDR3 is TGTGCCAGCAGCGCCCGAAACCGAGCGGACGCGGACAGTGGGTATAATTCACCCCTCCACTTT. Its protein is CASSARNRADADSGYNSPLHF.

Many counts were recorded for this clonotype. The chain employs TRBV7-2 and TRBJ2-5; D is possibly TRBD1 (6 bases). With 5 bases removed from V and 0 bases from J, the gap between germline ends came to 16 bases. Germline-derived CDR1 and CDR2 are SGHTA and FQGNSA. The CDR3 loop spans 16 amino acids. CDR3 nucleotides: TGTGCCAGCAGCCGCGGTGGACAGCTCTACCAAGAGACCCAGTACTTC. Protein: CASSRGGQLYQETQYF. The complete variable domain, with remaining parts taken from reference TRBV7-2 and TRBJ2-5, reads GAGVSQSPSNKVTEKGKDVELRCDPISGHTALYWYRQSLGQGLEFLIYFQGNSAPDKSGLPSDRFSAERTGGSVSTLTIQRTQQEDSAVYLCASSRGGQLYQETQYFGPGTRLLVL.

V usage is TRBV15 and J usage is TRBJ2-2; 8 bases line up with TRBD1. The germline V gene encodes CDR1 LNHNV and CDR2 YYDKDF (reference sequence). This CDR3 contains 15 residues. V gave up 5 bases and J gave up 7 bases; unmatched junction bases: 9. CDR3 DNA sequence: TGTGCCACCAGCCCCGCGGCAGGGGGCCACGGGGAGCTGTTTTTT. The encoded protein is CATSPAAGGHGELFF.

This clonotype was seen only a few times. The gene calls are TRBV10-3 and TRBJ1-1; D not certain. V was pared by 3 bases and J by 6 bases, with 5 bases between. Germline V gene data show CDR1 as ENHRY and CDR2 as SYGVKD. The length of the CDR3 is 11 residues. The CDR3 DNA reads TGTGCCATCAGTGAAAACGCTGAAGCTTTCTTT. Its protein product is CAISENAEAFF.

In regard to this clonotype: This sequence may be a read error, since a much larger clone differs from it by one base. This sequence joins TRBV27 and TRBJ1-1; D is unclear. Trimming stripped 0 bases from V and 3 bases from J, with 14 bases between. Germline values: CDR1 MNHEY, CDR2 SMNVEV (reference sequence). CDR3 size: 16 residues. CDR3 DNA sequence: TGTGCCAGCAGTTTATCGCTAGGGTACGAGGACACTGAAGCTTTCTTT. This sequence encodes CASSLSLGYEDTEAFF.

This clonotype has a count of ten or more. V and J are TRBV7-9 and TRBJ2-1; the match to TRBD2 covers 13 bases. The CDR3 covers 15 residues. V dropped 7 bases and J dropped 6; count of bases not matched to a gene: 6. From germline, CDR1 is SEHNR and CDR2 FQNEAQ (reference sequence). The CDR3 nucleotides are TGTGCCAGCACTTCGACTAGCGGGGGGCTCAATGAGCAGTTCTTC. It translates to CASTSTSGGLNEQFF. The complete variable domain, with remaining parts taken from reference TRBV7-9 and TRBJ2-1, reads DTGVSQNPRHKITKRGQNVTFRCDPISEHNRLYWYRQTLGQGPEFLTYFQNEAQLEKSRLLSDRFSAERPKGSFSTLEIQRTEQGDSAMYLCASTSTSGGLNEQFFGPGTRLTVL.

V usage is TRBV12-3 or TRBV12-4 and J usage is TRBJ2-7; D gene uncertain. Trimming left V 4 bases short and J 2 bases short, with 9 bases between. This CDR3 region has 13 residues. CDR3 DNA sequence: TGTGCCAGCAGTTCCCCCCCGGCCTACGAGCAGTACGTC. It specifies CASSSPPAYEQYV.

With respect to this clonotype: Germline is not matched at one junction end, which may reflect a read error. The CDR3 nucleotides read TGTGCCAACAGTTTGAGCGGGAGCTACGAGCAGTACTTC. It yields the protein CANSLSGSYEQYF. V and J are TRBV12-3 or TRBV12-4 and TRBJ2-7, with 8 bases fitting TRBD2. The CDR3 is 13 residues long.